This passage covers 25 T cell receptor beta chains from one sample sequenced in a study of blood T cell repertoires in COVID-19. Using immunoSEQ multiplex PCR, the repertoire was profiled, and TCRdb retains in-frame clones only, with some absent. This sample has roughly 80,000 clones; over 70% occur once, and the top ten carry about 5.3%. Specimen: peripheral blood. The receptors were sampled from a man aged 45-65 years with active COVID-19.

The chain uses TRBV15 and TRBJ1-5; 9 nucleotides line up with TRBD1. Germline V gives CDR1 LNHNV, CDR2 YYDKDF (reference sequence). Trimming removed 5 bases from V and 2 bases from J; junction bases left unmatched: 10. This CDR3 has 17 amino acids. This chain's CDR3 is CATSPGTGPSGNQPQHF. The CDR3, as DNA: TGTGCCACCAGCCCCGGGACAGGGCCGTCTGGCAATCAGCCCCAGCATTTT.

The chain couples TRBV30 to TRBJ1-3, with D tentatively TRBD1 (5 bases). Germline CDR1 is GTSNPN and CDR2 is SVGIG (reference sequence). V was trimmed by 4 bases and J by 1 base, leaving 14 bases between them. CDR3 length equals 15 residues. CDR3 loop: CAWIGRTSSGNTIYF. In DNA form, the CDR3 reads TGTGCCTGGATCGGCAGGACATCTTCTGGAAACACCATATATTTT.

The chain links TRBV7-2 to TRBJ1-1, with TRBD1 matching over 8 bases. V shed 2 bases, J shed 3 bases, and the junction held 8 bases outside the gene matches. Germline CDR1 is SGHTA and CDR2 is FQGNSA. This CDR3 spans 16 amino acids. CDR3 amino acids: CASSLWTGLPDTEAFF. CDR3 nucleotide sequence: TGTGCCAGCAGCTTATGGACAGGGCTTCCGGACACTGAAGCTTTCTTT.

This chain links TRBV28 with TRBJ1-5, with 8 bases lining up with TRBD1. The V and J ends lost 6 bases and 0 bases, in that order; junction bases with no gene match: 7. The CDR3 covers 16 residues. Germline assignment: CDR1 MDHEN and CDR2 SYDVKM. The CDR3 is CASSLTGQGSNQPQHF. DNA for the CDR3: TGTGCCAGCAGCCTCACAGGACAGGGTAGCAATCAGCCCCAGCATTTT.

The chain employs TRBV18 and TRBJ1-6; D unclear. This CDR3 region has 13 residues. V was shortened by 11 bases and J by 0 bases, with 8 bases between the two germline ends. CDR1 KGHSH and CDR2 LQKENI come from the germline V gene. In nucleotides, the CDR3 is TGTGCCGTACTGAACTCCTATAATTCACCCCTCCACTTT. It yields the protein CAVLNSYNSPLHF.

Details on this clone: Compared with germline, one end of the junction differs, possibly owing to a read error. The V call is TRBV7-7, the J call TRBJ2-5; TRBD1 might be the D (6 bases). Germline-derived CDR1 and CDR2 are SSHAT and FNYEAQ (reference sequence). This CDR3 comprises 14 residues. This CDR3 is CASSSRTDRETQYF. The CDR3 DNA reads as TGTGCTAGCAGCTCCAGGACAGATCGAGAGACCCAGTACTTC.

This chain links TRBV24-1 with TRBJ2-2; 8 nucleotides line up with TRBD1. Germline lookup yields CDR1 KGHDR and CDR2 SFDVKD. The CDR3 totals 16 residues. V shed 3 bases, J shed 4 bases, and the junction held 6 bases outside the gene matches. The CDR3 DNA follows: TGTGCCACCAGTGATCGACAGGGGCCCACCACCGGGGAGCTGTTTTTT. It encodes CATSDRQGPTTGELFF.

V gene TRBV6-5 combines with J gene TRBJ2-1; 12 positions match TRBD2. CDR1 and CDR2 from the germline V gene are MNHEY and SVGAGI. J lost 4 bases, V lost 5 bases, and 3 bases had no gene match. This CDR3 is built from 15 residues. CDR3: CASSPLAGGYNEQFF. The CDR3 coding sequence is TGTGCCAGCAGTCCCCTAGCGGGGGGGTACAATGAGCAGTTCTTC.

This clone has just a few counts. V and J are TRBV10-1 and TRBJ1-5; maybe TRBD1 (6 bases). Germline assignment: CDR1 WNHNN and CDR2 SYGVQD (reference sequence). This CDR3 comprises 16 residues. V was trimmed by 3 bases and J by 2 bases, leaving 14 bases between them. The CDR3 here is CASSELTGIGNQPQHF. DNA of the CDR3: TGCGCCAGCAGTGAACTGACAGGCATAGGCAATCAGCCCCAGCATTTT.

V usage is TRBV10-1 and J usage is TRBJ2-7; perhaps TRBD2 as D (7 bases). The CDR3 loop spans 15 amino acids. Trimming pared 4 bases from V and 2 bases from J, leaving 15 bases between. Per germline, CDR1 WNHNN and CDR2 SYGVQD (reference sequence). CDR3 protein: CASSAGRGQTYEQYF. The CDR3, as DNA: TGCGCCAGCAGTGCCGGGCGGGGGCAGACCTACGAGCAGTACTTC.

The chain links TRBV2 to TRBJ1-2; D is ambiguous. V was clipped by 3 bases and J by 3 bases, with 2 bases between them. The germline V gene has CDR1 SNHLY and CDR2 FYNNEI. The CDR3 is 11 residues long. Here the CDR3 reads CASSDDYGYTF. In nucleotides, the CDR3 is TGTGCCAGCAGTGACGACTATGGCTACACCTTC.

This chain connects TRBV5-6 to TRBJ2-3; 8 bases are a match to TRBD1. The CDR3 runs to 16 residues. J gave up 0 bases and V 4 bases, and 7 bases lay outside the gene matches. From germline, CDR1 is SGHDT and CDR2 YYEEEE. The CDR3 protein is CASSPQGATSTDTQYF. CDR3 bases: TGTGCCAGCAGCCCCCAGGGGGCCACTAGCACAGATACGCAGTATTTT.

This clone was counted only a few times. This chain connects TRBV29-1 to TRBJ2-1; 7 bases agree with TRBD1. CDR3 size: 14 residues. The germline gives CDR1 SQVTM, CDR2 ANQGSEA. V was clipped by 6 bases and J by 2 bases; unmatched bases: 7. The DNA of the CDR3 is TGCAGCGTAGCCGGGACAGATCCCTACAATGAGCAGTTCTTC. Protein sequence: CSVAGTDPYNEQFF.

The chain combines TRBV5-4 with TRBJ1-1; 7 nucleotides align to TRBD1. The germline V gene encodes CDR1 SGHNT and CDR2 YYREEE (reference sequence). The CDR3 sequence is 17 residues long. After removal of 2 bases from V and 1 base from J, the junction contained 11 bases not matched to a gene. CDR3 sequence (DNA): TGTGCCAGCAGCTTAGGGGGCCGGGGGCCGGGGAACACTGAAGCTTTCTTT. Translated: CASSLGGRGPGNTEAFF.

The chain is built from TRBV5-4 and TRBJ2-1, with 12 positions matching TRBD2. The ends lost 4 bases at V and 7 bases at J; junction bases unmatched: 6. The CDR3 extends over 15 amino acids. CDR1 and CDR2 from the germline V gene are SGHNT and YYREEE (reference sequence). In DNA form, the CDR3 reads TGTGCCAGCAGCCCGGGACTAGCGGGCGGAAATGAGCAGTTCTTC. Its protein is CASSPGLAGGNEQFF.

The chain is built from TRBV20-1 and TRBJ2-5, with a possible D match to TRBD1 (5 bases). The CDR3 is made up of 11 amino acids. The germline V gene encodes CDR1 DFQATT and CDR2 SNEGSKA (reference sequence). Trimming removed 6 bases from V and 4 bases from J, with 9 bases in between. The CDR3 nucleotides are TGCAGTGCCGCAGGGTCAGAGACCCAGTACTTC. Encoded protein: CSAAGSETQYF.

This chain uses TRBV7-9 with TRBJ1-1; no firm D call. This CDR3 is 14 amino acids long. V lost 3 bases and J 1 base, leaving 9 bases between the germline ends. Germline V gene lookup returns CDR1 SEHNR and CDR2 FQNEAQ (reference sequence). The CDR3 sequence is CASSFSSGNTEAFF. Here the CDR3 DNA reads TGTGCCAGCAGCTTCTCGTCGGGGAACACTGAAGCTTTCTTT.

The chain has TRBV19 and TRBJ2-3, with unresolved D. The germline V gene has CDR1 LNHDA and CDR2 SQIVND (reference sequence). CDR3 length: 14 amino acids. Deletions cut 3 bases from V and 6 bases from J, with 13 bases between. In DNA, the CDR3 is TGTGCCAGTAGTATGAGAGCACCATGGGATACGCAGTATTTT. Amino acids: CASSMRAPWDTQYF.

This chain uses TRBV5-4 with TRBJ2-2; 10 bases match TRBD2. The CDR3 length is 15 residues. After removal of 3 bases from V and 4 bases from J, the junction contained 3 bases not matched to a gene. The V gene's germline CDR1 is SGHNT and CDR2 YYREEE (reference sequence). In DNA, the CDR3 is TGTGCCAGCAGCTCTAGCGGGAGTCCCACCGGGGAGCTGTTTTTT. Protein sequence: CASSSSGSPTGELFF.

The chain links TRBV9 to TRBJ2-1, with a tentative D call TRBD1 (6 bases). The V and J ends lost 0 bases and 3 bases respectively, with 10 bases between them. Looked up from germline, CDR1 is SGDLS and CDR2 is YYNGEE. The CDR3 totals 15 residues. The CDR3 DNA reads TGTGCCAGCAGCGTAGTGGGGGCTAACTACAATGAGCAGTTCTTC. It is translated as CASSVVGANYNEQFF.

The chain uses TRBV5-1 and TRBJ1-4, with D maybe TRBD1 (5 bases). This CDR3 is built from 17 residues. V gave up 0 bases and J gave up 5 bases, with 17 bases separating them. Germline-derived CDR1 and CDR2 are SGHRS and YFSETQ. CDR3 nucleotide sequence: TGCGCCAGCAGCTTGGGTTTGATCGGGCGGGGGAATGAAAAACTGTTTTTT. Translation: CASSLGLIGRGNEKLFF. Full variable domain (rest looked up from reference TRBV5-1 and TRBJ1-4): KAGVTQTPRYLIKTRGQQVTLSCSPISGHRSVSWYQQTPGQGLQFLFEYFSETQRNKGNFPGRFSGRQFSNSRSEMNVSTLELGDSALYLCASSLGLIGRGNEKLFFGSGTQLSVL.

There are a few counts of this clone. This chain uses TRBV28 with TRBJ1-1; D not certain. Germline V lookup: CDR1 MDHEN, CDR2 SYDVKM. V was trimmed by 5 bases and J by 7 bases, leaving 11 bases between them. This CDR3 is 12 amino acids long. CDR3 amino acids: CASSMPWSEAFF. The CDR3 DNA follows: TGTGCCAGCAGTATGCCATGGAGTGAAGCTTTCTTT.

The chain joins TRBV7-9 to TRBJ2-5; 10 positions match TRBD1. The CDR3 consists of 12 residues. Germline V lookup: CDR1 SEHNR, CDR2 FQNEAQ (reference sequence). J was trimmed by 10 bases and V by 4 bases; bases with no gene match: 3. CDR3 nucleotide sequence: TGTGCCAGCAGCTGGGGGACAGGGGACCAGTACTTC. Its protein is CASSWGTGDQYF.

The chain employs TRBV9 and TRBJ1-1, with D unresolved. CDR3 size: 15 residues. V lost 4 bases and J lost 4, with 17 bases in between. Germline CDR1 is SGDLS and CDR2 is YYNGEE. CDR3 in DNA: TGTGCCAGCAGCCCCCGTGCGGTGAAGTCCACTGAAGCTTTCTTT. It encodes CASSPRAVKSTEAFF.

The J gene is TRBJ1-3, the V gene TRBV9; weak D call: TRBD1 (6 bases). This CDR3 is built from 18 residues. Trimming pared 2 bases from V and 0 bases from J, leaving 18 bases between. CDR1 is SGDLS and CDR2 is YYNGEE in the germline V gene. CDR3 bases: TGTGCCAGCAGCGTCGAGGGGGACGTATGGGTCTCTGGAAACACCATATATTTT. This sequence encodes CASSVEGDVWVSGNTIYF.